These 16 T cell receptor beta chains were all obtained from the same sample, sequenced in a study of PD-1 blockade in classical Hodgkin lymphoma. The assay was immunoSEQ multiplex PCR, and TCRdb's table has in-frame clones only and misses some. The sample has just under 45,000 clones; under 75% are singletons. Each and every patient relapsed after autologous stem cell transplantation, and patients got differing brentuximab vedotin exposure. The specimen was peripheral blood mononuclear cells (PBMCs), collected before the second cycle of nivolumab. The receptors derive from a human donor with classical Hodgkin lymphoma.

The J gene is TRBJ2-6, the V gene TRBV4-3; D call uncertain. This CDR3 is built from 14 residues. Trimming removed 9 bases at V and 0 bases at J, with 9 bases between. Germline loops: CDR1 LGHNA, CDR2 YSLEER. The CDR3 region is CASGKGSGANVLTF. The DNA for the CDR3 is TGCGCCAGTGGGAAGGGCTCTGGGGCCAACGTCCTGACTTTC.

In this sample, this clone turned up a few times. This CDR3 is CASSLSIAMNTEAFF. The CDR3 DNA reads as TGTGCCAGCAGCTTGTCGATAGCAATGAACACTGAAGCTTTCTTT. This chain connects TRBV5-4 to TRBJ1-1, with D unclear. Trimming cost V 1 base and J 0 bases, with 10 bases left between them. Germline V CDR1 and CDR2: SGHNT, YYREEE (reference sequence). This CDR3 has 15 residues.

CDR3 residues: CASSDGGGTSDTQYF. In nucleotides, the CDR3 is TGTGCCAGCAGTGACGGAGGGGGCACGTCAGATACGCAGTATTTT. This chain joins TRBV6-4 and TRBJ2-3; a possible D gene is TRBD1 (7 bases). Looked up from germline, CDR1 is MRHNA and CDR2 is SNTAGT. The CDR3 spans 15 residues. The V end was cut by 2 bases, the J end by 4 bases, with 13 bases between.

The gene calls are TRBV7-8 and TRBJ2-7, with 9 bases that match TRBD2. CDR1 SGHVS and CDR2 FQNEAQ come from the germline V gene. CDR3 length: 16 amino acids. Trimming at V came to 1 base and at J to 0 bases, leaving 4 bases not matched to a gene. The CDR3 nucleotides are TGTGCCAGCAGCTTAGAAATTAGCGGGGGCTCCTACGAGCAGTACTTC. Translation: CASSLEISGGSYEQYF. The entire variable domain, with the rest obtained from reference TRBV7-8 and TRBJ2-7, is as follows: GAGVSQSPRYKVAKRGQDVALRCDPISGHVSLFWYQQALGQGPEFLTYFQNEAQLDKSGLPSDRFFAERPEGSVSTLKIQRTQQEDSAVYLCASSLEISGGSYEQYFGPGTRLTVT.

The chain is built from TRBV12-5 and TRBJ1-1; D gene unclear. The germline CDR1 and CDR2 sequences are LGHNT and FRNRAP. The V and J ends lost 0 bases and 3 bases respectively, with 20 bases between them. The CDR3 runs 18 residues. The CDR3 DNA reads as TGTGCTAGTGGTTTGGTACGAATTACGCAGGCCAGTGACACTGAAGCTTTCTTT. Its protein product is CASGLVRITQASDTEAFF.

The chain employs TRBV7-6 and TRBJ2-2; D gene uncertain. The CDR3 runs to 15 residues. V was pared by 1 base and J by 2 bases, with 8 bases between. Germline CDR1 and CDR2: SGHVS and FNYEAQ. The CDR3 spells CASSLGQTNTGELFF. The CDR3 bases are TGTGCCAGCAGCTTAGGGCAGACCAACACCGGGGAGCTGTTTTTT.

The genes are TRBV28 and TRBJ2-5, with TRBD2 matching over 11 bases. This CDR3 is 15 amino acids long. The junction had 3 bases not matched to a gene; V was cut back by 0 bases and J by 6 bases. The germline V gene has CDR1 MDHEN and CDR2 SYDVKM. The CDR3 DNA sequence: TGTGCCAGCAGTTTATGGACTAGCGGGACCAAGACCCAGTACTTC. It specifies CASSLWTSGTKTQYF.

The rearrangement joins TRBV4-3 to TRBJ2-7, with TRBD2 identical over 10 bases. The trim removed 2 bases at V and 3 bases at J, leaving 4 bases unmatched. Germline lookup yields CDR1 LGHNA and CDR2 YSLEER. CDR3 length: 15 amino acids. For the CDR3, the DNA is TGCGCCAGCAGCCAATCTAGCGGGGGCGGCTACGAGCAGTACTTC. It specifies CASSQSSGGGYEQYF.

The sample holds one count of this clone. V and J are TRBV6-5 and TRBJ2-1, with 10 bases lining up with TRBD2. Germline values: CDR1 MNHEY, CDR2 SVGAGI. With 4 bases clipped from V and 9 bases from J, the junction kept 9 bases outside the gene matches. CDR3 size: 15 residues. CDR3 residues: CASSLRLAGVSEQFF. CDR3 sequence (DNA): TGTGCCAGCAGTTTACGTCTAGCGGGAGTGTCTGAGCAGTTCTTC.

V is TRBV7-8 and J is TRBJ2-7; 10 bases align to TRBD2. The CDR3 is made up of 14 amino acids. Germline V lookup: CDR1 SGHVS, CDR2 FQNEAQ. The trim removed 5 bases at V and 6 bases at J, leaving 7 bases unmatched. The CDR3 coding sequence is TGTGCCAGCAGCCCCCCGGGACTAGCGAGCGAGCAGTACTTC. Protein sequence: CASSPPGLASEQYF.

This chain connects TRBV9 to TRBJ1-4; D unresolved. Germline loops: CDR1 SGDLS, CDR2 YYNGEE. Trimming took 2 bases from V and 4 from J, leaving 12 bases between them. The CDR3 totals 15 residues. The CDR3 spells CASSVGSGINEKLFF. In DNA form, the CDR3 reads TGTGCCAGCAGCGTGGGGTCGGGGATTAATGAAAAACTGTTTTTT.

V gene TRBV15 combines with J gene TRBJ2-5; D uncertain. Germline V CDR1 and CDR2: LNHNV, YYDKDF (reference sequence). The V and J ends lost 3 bases and 0 bases respectively, with 14 bases between them. This CDR3 spans 16 amino acids. The CDR3 nucleotides are TGTGCCACCAGCAGTCCACTGTCAAGCTACCAAGAGACCCAGTACTTC. This encodes CATSSPLSSYQETQYF.

The V gene is TRBV11-2, the J gene TRBJ2-1; D not resolved. CDR3 length equals 10 residues. The germline V and J ends were trimmed by 1 base and 9 bases, with 1 base remaining between them. Per germline, CDR1 SGHAT and CDR2 FQNNGV. CDR3 coding DNA: TGTGCCAGCAGCTTAGGTGAGCAGTTCTTC. It encodes CASSLGEQFF.

The chain couples TRBV28 to TRBJ1-2, with 9 nucleotides matching TRBD1. The CDR3 has 15 residues. CDR1 and CDR2 (germline): MDHEN, SYDVKM. With 11 bases clipped from V and 3 bases from J, the junction kept 13 bases outside the gene matches. The CDR3 protein is CALSAGDRDDYGYTF. The CDR3 DNA reads as TGTGCCCTCTCGGCCGGGGACAGGGATGACTATGGCTACACCTTC.

V and J are TRBV6-6 and TRBJ2-3; maybe TRBD1 (5 bases). CDR3 length equals 13 residues. Trimming took off 7 bases at V and 2 bases at J, with 10 bases between the two ends. Germline V gives CDR1 MNHNY, CDR2 SVGAGI (reference sequence). The CDR3 loop is CASKIRVTDTQYF. DNA for the CDR3: TGTGCCAGCAAGATCAGGGTCACAGATACGCAGTATTTT.

This chain connects TRBV4-3 to TRBJ1-1; D gene unclear. CDR3 length: 15 residues. From germline, CDR1 is LGHNA and CDR2 YSLEER. The germline V and J ends were trimmed by 0 bases and 0 bases, with 8 bases remaining between them. CDR3 in DNA: TGCGCCAGCAGCCAAGAATTGGTAATGAACACTGAAGCTTTCTTT. Amino acids: CASSQELVMNTEAFF.